One sample yielded the 12 T cell receptor beta chains listed below, sequenced in a study of T cell repertoires in cytomegalovirus infection. In TCRdb, the reads were re-called with MiXCR into one record per CDR3 protein. The sample comprises 560,000 or so distinct CDR3 sequences, approximately 15% of which are singletons, and 20% to 30% rests with the top ten. Sequencing was done on a sample of CD8+ T cells from PBMCs. These receptors were taken from a human donor in good health (CMV status not recorded). Some clones in this sample may be carry-over from other donors' samples.

The chain is built from TRBV5-4 and TRBJ2-2; 8 nucleotides match TRBD2. V was pared by 5 bases and J by 1 base, with 7 bases of the junction left unmatched. The CDR3 runs 16 residues. Germline CDR1 SGHNT, CDR2 YYREEE (reference sequence). The CDR3 sequence: CASSSNSGENTGELFF. The DNA of the CDR3 is TGTGCCAGCAGTTCTAATAGCGGGGAGAACACCGGGGAGCTGTTTTTT.

About this clonotype itself: This sequence may be a read error, since a much larger clone differs from it by one base. The chain is built from TRBV6-1 and TRBJ1-6, with D maybe TRBD1 (5 bases). CDR3 size: 15 residues. The germline V gene encodes CDR1 MNHNS and CDR2 SASEGT. This CDR3 is CSSSEVWGENSPLHF. CDR3 DNA: TGTTCCAGCAGTGAAGTGTGGGGCGAGAATTCACCCCTCCACTTT.

This clonotype showed up many times. This chain joins TRBV12-3 or TRBV12-4 and TRBJ2-1, with a tentative D call TRBD1 (5 bases). V dropped 3 bases and J dropped 6 bases, with 15 bases sitting between them. This CDR3 spans 15 amino acids. Here the CDR3 reads CASSLWAPGANEQFF. The CDR3 nucleotides read TGTGCCAGCAGTTTGTGGGCCCCTGGGGCCAATGAGCAGTTCTTC.

This clonotype was observed once. The chain joins TRBV7-9 to TRBJ2-3; 8 positions agree with TRBD2. Looked up from germline, CDR1 is SEHNR and CDR2 is FQNEAQ (reference sequence). V trimming: 8 bases; J trimming: 4 bases; junction bases outside the gene matches: 11. This CDR3 has 15 amino acids. The CDR3 DNA sequence: TGTGCCAGCCTAGGAACGGGGGGGCTGCCAGATACGCAGTATTTT. Translation gives CASLGTGGLPDTQYF.

Turning to this clonotype: This may come from a read error, since a much larger clone is one base off. CDR3 DNA: TGTGCCAGAAGTGAGGTAGCGGGGGCATCTAGCACAGATACGCAGTATTTT. It translates to CARSEVAGASSTDTQYF. V is TRBV6-4 and J is TRBJ2-3; TRBD2 matches at 9 bases. Germline V lookup: CDR1 MRHNA, CDR2 SNTAGT. This CDR3 has 17 amino acids.

This clonotype was observed once. An end of the junction differs from the germline gene, which may be a read error. The V and J genes are TRBV7-2 and TRBJ2-1; 11 bases fit TRBD2. CDR1 is SGHTA and CDR2 is FQGNSA in the germline V gene. The CDR3 consists of 16 residues. This CDR3 is CASSSLAGGIYNDQFF. The CDR3 region has the DNA TGTGCTAGCAGCTCCTTAGCGGGAGGGATTTACAATGATCAGTTCTTC.

There are many counts of this clonotype. The chain combines TRBV4-1 with TRBJ2-1, with TRBD2 as a possible D gene (5 bases). Germline CDR1 and CDR2: MGHRA and YSYEKL. The CDR3 covers 16 residues. V lost 2 bases, J lost 5 bases, and 16 bases lay in between. The CDR3 here is CASSQKWTVANNEQFF. Written as DNA, the CDR3 is TGCGCCAGCAGCCAAAAATGGACGGTAGCGAACAATGAGCAGTTCTTC.

The J gene is TRBJ2-2, the V gene TRBV10-3; D is uncertain. The CDR3 is made up of 11 amino acids. Germline V lookup: CDR1 ENHRY, CDR2 SYGVKD. Trimming cost V 2 bases and J 5 bases, with 0 bases left between them. As DNA, the CDR3 is TGTGCCATCAGTGAGACCGGGGAGCTGTTTTTT. Translating it yields CAISETGELFF.

This clonotype has ten or more counts. CDR3 protein: CASSWSGGSYEQYF. The CDR3 DNA reads as TGTGCCAGCAGCTGGAGCGGGGGTTCCTACGAGCAGTACTTC. The V and J genes are TRBV7-4 and TRBJ2-7; 8 nucleotides agree with TRBD2. This CDR3 is 14 amino acids long. V dropped 4 bases and J dropped 1; count of bases not matched to a gene: 3. The germline V gene encodes CDR1 SGHVT and CDR2 SQSDAQ.

This clonotype was seen repeatedly, ten times or more. This chain uses TRBV5-6 with TRBJ2-7; D gene ambiguous. Germline lookup yields CDR1 SGHDT and CDR2 YYEEEE. V lost 4 bases and J lost 8, with 10 bases in between. This CDR3 has 11 residues. CDR3 nucleotide sequence: TGTGCCAGCAGCGACTCCTTGAAGCAGTACTTC. Protein: CASSDSLKQYF.

Remarks on this clonotype: Mismatch with germline at one junction end may stem from a read error. The rearrangement joins TRBV5-3 to TRBJ2-5, with D perhaps TRBD2 (5 bases). TRBV5-3 is sorted into the ORF group, with uncertain function. The length of the CDR3 is 14 residues. The CDR3 here is CASSFGEYQETQYF. The CDR3 region has the DNA TGTGCCAGCAGCTTCGGGGAGTACCAAGAGACCCAGTACTTC.

The rearrangement links TRBV6-2 or TRBV6-3 to TRBJ2-7; TRBD2 aligns across 11 bases. The CDR3 is 16 residues long. Germline V CDR1 and CDR2: MNHEY, SVGEGT. V was clipped by 10 bases and J by 2 bases; unmatched bases: 13. CDR3 sequence reads: CATLLTSGTVPYEQYF. CDR3 nucleotide sequence: TGTGCCACCCTACTGACTAGCGGGACGGTCCCCTACGAGCAGTACTTC.